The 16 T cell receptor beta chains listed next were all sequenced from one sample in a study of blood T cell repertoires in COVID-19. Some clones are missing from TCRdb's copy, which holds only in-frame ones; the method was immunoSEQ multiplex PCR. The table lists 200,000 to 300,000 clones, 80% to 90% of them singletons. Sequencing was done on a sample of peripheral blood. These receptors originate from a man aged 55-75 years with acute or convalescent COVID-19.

CDR3 bases: TGTGCCACTTACGAACCGGGACACTATAGCAATCAGCCCCAGCATTTT. Translated: CATYEPGHYSNQPQHF. This chain uses TRBV24-1 with TRBJ1-5; D perhaps matches TRBD1 (6 bases). The V gene's germline CDR1 is KGHDR and CDR2 SFDVKD. CDR3 length: 16 residues. V lost 10 bases, J lost 0 bases, and 18 bases lay in between.

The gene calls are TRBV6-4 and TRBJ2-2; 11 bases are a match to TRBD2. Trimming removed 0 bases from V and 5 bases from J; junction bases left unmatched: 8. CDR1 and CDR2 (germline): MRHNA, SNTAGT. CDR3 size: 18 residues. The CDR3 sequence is CASSDSKLAGVPTGELFF. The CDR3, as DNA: TGTGCCAGCAGTGACTCGAAACTAGCGGGAGTCCCTACCGGGGAGCTGTTTTTT.

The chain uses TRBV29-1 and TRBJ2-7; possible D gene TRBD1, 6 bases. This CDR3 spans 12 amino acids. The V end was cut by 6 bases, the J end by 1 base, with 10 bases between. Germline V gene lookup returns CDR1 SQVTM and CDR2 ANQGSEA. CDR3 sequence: CSVSTGSYEQYF. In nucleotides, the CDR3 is TGCAGCGTCTCTACAGGGTCCTACGAGCAGTACTTC.

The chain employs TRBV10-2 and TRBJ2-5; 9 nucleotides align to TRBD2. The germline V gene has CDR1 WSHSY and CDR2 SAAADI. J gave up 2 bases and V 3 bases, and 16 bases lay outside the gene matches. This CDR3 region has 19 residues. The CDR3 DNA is TGCGCCAGCAGTGATTACCTCGGAAGTAGCGGGGGCAATCAAGAGACCCAGTACTTC. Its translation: CASSDYLGSSGGNQETQYF.

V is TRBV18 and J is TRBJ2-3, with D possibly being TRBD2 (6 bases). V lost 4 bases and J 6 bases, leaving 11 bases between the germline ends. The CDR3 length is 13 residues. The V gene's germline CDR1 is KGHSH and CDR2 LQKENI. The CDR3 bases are TGTGCCAGCTCACTGGGACGGGGGGATACGCAGTATTTT. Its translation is CASSLGRGDTQYF.

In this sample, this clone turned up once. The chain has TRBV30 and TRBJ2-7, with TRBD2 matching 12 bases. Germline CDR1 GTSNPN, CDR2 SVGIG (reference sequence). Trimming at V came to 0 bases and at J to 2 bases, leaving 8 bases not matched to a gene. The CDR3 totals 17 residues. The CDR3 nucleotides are TGTGCCTGGAGTGTCCCCACGACTAGCGGGGGAACCTACGAGCAGTACTTC. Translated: CAWSVPTTSGGTYEQYF.

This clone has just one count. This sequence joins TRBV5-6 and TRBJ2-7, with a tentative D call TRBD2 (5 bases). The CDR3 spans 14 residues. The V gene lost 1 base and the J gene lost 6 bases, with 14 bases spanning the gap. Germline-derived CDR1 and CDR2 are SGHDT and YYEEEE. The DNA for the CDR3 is TGTGCCAGCAGCTTGCCTAGCCCAAGGGCCGAGCAGTACTTC. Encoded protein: CASSLPSPRAEQYF.

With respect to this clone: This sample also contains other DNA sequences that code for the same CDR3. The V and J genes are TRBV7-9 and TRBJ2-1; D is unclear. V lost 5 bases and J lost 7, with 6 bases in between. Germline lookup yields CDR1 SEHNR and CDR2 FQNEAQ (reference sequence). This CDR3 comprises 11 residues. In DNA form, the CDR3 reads TGTGCCAGCAGCCCGTCGAATGAGCAGTTCTTC. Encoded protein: CASSPSNEQFF.

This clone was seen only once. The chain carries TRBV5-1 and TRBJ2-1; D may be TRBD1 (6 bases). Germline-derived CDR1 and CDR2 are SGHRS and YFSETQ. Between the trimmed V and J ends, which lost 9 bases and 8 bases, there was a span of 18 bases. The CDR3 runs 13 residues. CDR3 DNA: TGCGCCACTGGGGAAGGGGGTTTCCATGAGCAGTTCTTC. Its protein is CATGEGGFHEQFF.

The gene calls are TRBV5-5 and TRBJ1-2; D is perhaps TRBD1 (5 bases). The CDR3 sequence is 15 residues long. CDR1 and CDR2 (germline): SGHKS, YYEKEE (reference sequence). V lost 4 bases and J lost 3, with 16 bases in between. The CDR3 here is CASSQSAGDDYGYTF. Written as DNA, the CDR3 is TGTGCCAGCAGCCAATCGGCGGGGGATGACTATGGCTACACCTTC.

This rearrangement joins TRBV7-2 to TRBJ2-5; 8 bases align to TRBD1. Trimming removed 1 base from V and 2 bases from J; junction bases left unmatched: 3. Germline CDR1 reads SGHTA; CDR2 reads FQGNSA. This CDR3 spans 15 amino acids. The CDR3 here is CASSLGQGFQETQYF. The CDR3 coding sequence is TGTGCCAGCAGCTTAGGACAGGGGTTTCAAGAGACCCAGTACTTC.

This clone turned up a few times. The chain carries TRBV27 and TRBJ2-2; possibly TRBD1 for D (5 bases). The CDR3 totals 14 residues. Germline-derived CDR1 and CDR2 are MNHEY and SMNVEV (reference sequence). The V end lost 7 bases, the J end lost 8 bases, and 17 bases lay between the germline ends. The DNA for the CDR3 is TGTGCCAGCACCCCGCAACAGGCATTTGGGGAGCTGTTTTTT. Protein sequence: CASTPQQAFGELFF.

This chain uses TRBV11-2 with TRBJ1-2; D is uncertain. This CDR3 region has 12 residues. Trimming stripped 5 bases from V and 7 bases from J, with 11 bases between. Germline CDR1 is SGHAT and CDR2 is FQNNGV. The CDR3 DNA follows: TGTGCCAGCAGCCTCCCGGAGGGTGGCTACACCTTC. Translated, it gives CASSLPEGGYTF.

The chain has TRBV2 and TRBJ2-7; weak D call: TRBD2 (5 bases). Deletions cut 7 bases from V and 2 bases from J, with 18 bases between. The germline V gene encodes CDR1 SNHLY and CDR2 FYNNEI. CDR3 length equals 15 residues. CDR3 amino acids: CASMGSRVATYEQYF. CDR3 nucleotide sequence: TGTGCCAGCATGGGTTCGCGGGTTGCTACCTACGAGCAGTACTTC.

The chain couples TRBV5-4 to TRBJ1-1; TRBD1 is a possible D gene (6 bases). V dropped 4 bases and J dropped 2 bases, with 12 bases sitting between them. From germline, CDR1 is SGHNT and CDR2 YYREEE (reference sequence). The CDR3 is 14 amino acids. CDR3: CASSRGTKNTEAFF. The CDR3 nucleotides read TGTGCCAGCAGCAGGGGGACAAAAAACACTGAAGCTTTCTTT.

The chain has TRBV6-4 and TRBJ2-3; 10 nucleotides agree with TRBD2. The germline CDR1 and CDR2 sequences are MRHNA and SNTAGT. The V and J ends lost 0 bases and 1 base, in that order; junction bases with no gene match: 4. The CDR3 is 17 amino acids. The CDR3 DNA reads TGTGCCAGCAGTGACTCCCCCAGCGGGGGGGGCACAGATACGCAGTATTTT. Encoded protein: CASSDSPSGGGTDTQYF.